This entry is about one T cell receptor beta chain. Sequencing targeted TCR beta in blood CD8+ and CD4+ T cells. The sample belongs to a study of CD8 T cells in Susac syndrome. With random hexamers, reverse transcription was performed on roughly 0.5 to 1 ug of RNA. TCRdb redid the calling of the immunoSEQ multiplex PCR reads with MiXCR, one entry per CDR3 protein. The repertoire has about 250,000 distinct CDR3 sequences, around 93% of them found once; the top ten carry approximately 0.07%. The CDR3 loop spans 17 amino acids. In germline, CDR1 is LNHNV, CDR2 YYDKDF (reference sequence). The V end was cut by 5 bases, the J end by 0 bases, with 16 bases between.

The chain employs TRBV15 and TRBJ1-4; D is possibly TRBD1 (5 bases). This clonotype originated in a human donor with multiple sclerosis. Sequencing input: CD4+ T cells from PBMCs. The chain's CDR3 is CATSAPHGASTNEKLFF. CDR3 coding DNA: TGTGCCACCAGCGCCCCCCACGGGGCTTCAACTAATGAAAAACTGTTTTTT.